The rows below give T cell receptor beta chains drawn from one sample of a study of beta chain features in type 1 diabetes. Here immunoSEQ multiplex PCR was the method, and the copy in TCRdb shows in-frame clones only, minus some. The sample lists 250,000 to 350,000 clones, approximately 15% occurring once. The sequencing sample was made of naive CD4+ T cells from blood. These receptors all stem from a man aged 25-40 years with type 1 diabetes. Both conserved end residues are part of each CDR3. D genes are given only for firm matches. Only part of the rows carry a size: once, few, many, or a class if the clone is expanded.

clone_size j_call v_call d_call cdr3_length cdr3_nt cdr3_aa
. TRBJ2-2 TRBV4-2 TRBD2 18 TGTGCCAGCAGCCGGGGGGTAATAGTGGGAGGGAGCACCGGGGAGCTGTTTTTT CASSRGVIVGGSTGELFF
few TRBJ2-2 TRBV5-1 . 15 TGCGCCAGCAGCATCAGATCAGGGTTCACCGGGGAGCTGTTTTTT CASSIRSGFTGELFF
. TRBJ2-6 TRBV18 TRBD1 14 TGTGCCAGCTCACCCATACAGGGGGAGAATATCCTGACTTTC CASSPIQGENILTF
few TRBJ2-1 TRBV4-1 TRBD2 20 TGCGCCAGCAGCCAAGGGGTACTAGCGGGAGTACCCAGAAGGAGGAATGAGCAGTTCTTC CASSQGVLAGVPRRRNEQFF
. TRBJ2-3 TRBV4-2 TRBD2 18 TGTGCCAGCAGCCTGACTAGCGGGTTAAGGGCGGGCACAGATACGCAGTATTTT CASSLTSGLRAGTDTQYF
few TRBJ2-3 TRBV5-4 . 13 TGTGCCAGCGGAAATCTAGCGACAGATACGCAGTATTTT CASGNLATDTQYF
few TRBJ2-5 TRBV5-4 . 15 TGTGCCAGCAGCTTGGTAGGCACTACTGAAGAGACCCAGTACTTC CASSLVGTTEETQYF
. TRBJ2-1 TRBV28 TRBD2 16 TGTGCCAGCAGTCACGCTGGGACTAGGGATGGCAATGAGCAGTTCTTC CASSHAGTRDGNEQFF
. TRBJ1-1 TRBV5-6 TRBD1 13 TGTGCCAGCAGCACCGGGACAGGGCCTGAAGCTTTCTTT CASSTGTGPEAFF
few TRBJ2-7 TRBV7-2 TRBD1 15 TGTGCCAGCAGCCTCCCTGGGACAGGGCGGCTCGAGCAGTACTTC CASSLPGTGRLEQYF
few TRBJ2-3 TRBV5-1 . 15 TGCGCCAGCAGCTTGGGTAGCAAGAGCACAGATACGCAGTATTTT CASSLGSKSTDTQYF
few TRBJ2-7 TRBV4-1 TRBD2 15 TGCGCCAGCAGCCAAGCGGGGCTAGCGGCCTACGAGCAGTACTTC CASSQAGLAAYEQYF
. TRBJ2-7 TRBV5-1 TRBD1 14 TGCGCCAGCAGCCCCAGGGACAGGACGGCCGAGCAGTACTTC CASSPRDRTAEQYF
. TRBJ2-3 TRBV7-6 . 12 TGTGCCAGCAGCCCCTACACAGATACGCAGTATTTT CASSPYTDTQYF
. TRBJ1-5 TRBV2 . 14 TGTGCCAGCAGTGAAATCCTTAGCAATCAGCCCCAGCATTTT CASSEILSNQPQHF
few TRBJ1-2 TRBV29-1 TRBD1 13 TGCAGCGTTGGATTAGACAGGGACTATGGCTACACCTTC CSVGLDRDYGYTF
. TRBJ2-7 TRBV4-2 TRBD2 15 TGTGCCAGCAGCCCCCCGGGAGGAGGGGCCTACGAGCAGTACTTC CASSPPGGGAYEQYF
few TRBJ2-5 TRBV9 . 13 TGTGCCAGCAGTGCCGACAGTAAAGAGACCCAGTACTTC CASSADSKETQYF
. TRBJ2-1 TRBV9 TRBD2 16 TGTGCCAGCAGCGAGACTTCTAGCGGGGTCTACAATGAGCAGTTCTTC CASSETSSGVYNEQFF
. TRBJ2-3 TRBV13 . 13 TGTGCCAGCAGCTTAGCACGAGCAGATACGCAGTATTTT CASSLARADTQYF
few TRBJ2-7 TRBV7-9 . 15 TGTGCCAGCAGCCAGACTGGTGGGAGTGCTCTCGAGCAGTACTTC CASSQTGGSALEQYF
few TRBJ2-5 TRBV7-9 . 14 TGTGCCAGCAGCCAACGTTGGGGCATTGAGACCCAGTACTTC CASSQRWGIETQYF
. TRBJ2-3 TRBV5-6 TRBD2 14 TGTGCCAGCAGGCAGTTAGCGGGAGGGGATACGCAGTATTTT CASRQLAGGDTQYF
. TRBJ2-7 TRBV4-1 TRBD2 15 TGCGCCAGCAGCCAAGAAGGGACTAGCGGAAACGAGCAGTACTTC CASSQEGTSGNEQYF
. TRBJ2-7 TRBV6-5 . 15 TGTGCCAGCAGTTACAGGGTACAGGGAAGCTACGAGCAGTACTTC CASSYRVQGSYEQYF
few TRBJ2-3 TRBV4-2 . 15 TGTGCCAGCAGCCCCCTTTTACAGGGCACAGATACGCAGTATTTT CASSPLLQGTDTQYF
few TRBJ2-1 TRBV15 TRBD2 15 TGTGCCACCAGCCGACTAGCGGATCAGTACAATGAGCAGTTCTTC CATSRLADQYNEQFF
. TRBJ2-1 TRBV19 . 15 TGTGCCAGTAGTATAATGGACTTCGACCACAATGAGCAGTTCTTC CASSIMDFDHNEQFF
few TRBJ1-1 TRBV6-1 . 14 TGTGCCAGCAGTTTCACCCAGGGTTTGACTGAAGCTTTCTTT CASSFTQGLTEAFF
. TRBJ2-1 TRBV18 . 15 TGTGCCAGCTCACCACCTTCTATCTCCTACAATGAGCAGTTCTTC CASSPPSISYNEQFF
. TRBJ2-5 TRBV5-4 . 14 TGTGCCAGCAGCTTGGGACGCAGGGGAGAGACCCAGTACTTC CASSLGRRGETQYF
. TRBJ1-2 TRBV2 TRBD1 13 TGTGCCAGCAGTGCGGGGACAGGGTATGGCTACACCTTC CASSAGTGYGYTF
once TRBJ2-1 TRBV7-2 TRBD2 15 TGTGCCAGCAGGGCCGGGACTAGCGGGAGACATGAGCAGTTCTTC CASRAGTSGRHEQFF
. TRBJ2-5 TRBV19 TRBD1 15 TGTGCCAGTACCCGGGACAGAGGGTCCCAAGAGACCCAGTACTTC CASTRDRGSQETQYF
. TRBJ2-3 TRBV6-6 . 14 TGTGCCAGCAGTTACAACAGCCTGTCAGATACGCAGTATTTT CASSYNSLSDTQYF
. TRBJ2-7 TRBV11-2 . 14 TGTGCCAGCAGCTGGAGTGGCTCCTCCTACGAGCAGTACTTC CASSWSGSSYEQYF
few TRBJ2-7 TRBV29-1 TRBD1 17 TGCAGCGTTCTACTATCTGGACAGGGATTAAGGGTCTCCGAGCAGTACTTC CSVLLSGQGLRVSEQYF
few TRBJ2-5 TRBV28 . 12 TGTGCCAGCGGAGGGGACAGCGAGACCCAGTACTTC CASGGDSETQYF
. TRBJ2-1 TRBV7-3 TRBD1 15 TGTGCCAGCAGGGCCGGGACAGACTCCTACAATGAGCAGTTCTTC CASRAGTDSYNEQFF
. TRBJ2-5 TRBV29-1 . 15 TGCAGCGTTGAAGATCTCGGAAAGGGGCTAGAGACCCAGTACTTC CSVEDLGKGLETQYF
few TRBJ1-1 TRBV6-1 TRBD1 16 TGTGCCAGCAGTGAAGGGGGACAGAATACGAACACTGAAGCTTTCTTT CASSEGGQNTNTEAFF
few TRBJ2-4 TRBV28 TRBD1 14 TGTGCCAGCAGTTACGACAGGGGGCAAAACATTCAGTACTTC CASSYDRGQNIQYF
. TRBJ2-7 TRBV11-1 TRBD2 14 TGTGCCAGCAGCCCCCTGGGAGGGACGTACGGACAGTACTTC CASSPLGGTYGQYF
few TRBJ2-5 TRBV4-1 . 14 TGCGCCAGCAGCCAAGACCGTCAGGACAAGACCCAGTACTTC CASSQDRQDKTQYF
few TRBJ2-2 TRBV7-9 . 14 TGTGCCAGCAGTCTAACTAGCTCGAACGGGGAGCTGTTTTTT CASSLTSSNGELFF
. TRBJ1-4 TRBV5-1 TRBD1 15 TGCGCCAGCAGCTTGGTGCCGGGACAGCAGGAAAAACTGTTTTTT CASSLVPGQQEKLFF
. TRBJ1-1 TRBV6-6 . 12 TGTGCCAGCAGTTACTCAGGGGGTGAAGCTTTCTTT CASSYSGGEAFF
few TRBJ1-2 TRBV30 . 15 TGTGCCTGGAGTGTGACAGGAGAGAGAAACTATGGCTACACCTTC CAWSVTGERNYGYTF
few TRBJ2-1 TRBV16 . 12 TGTGCCAGCAGCCCCCCCGTTTCTGAGCAGTTCTTC CASSPPVSEQFF
. TRBJ2-7 TRBV9 TRBD1 15 TGTGCCAGCAGCGTAGCTGGGGACAGGTCCTACGAGCAGTACTTC CASSVAGDRSYEQYF